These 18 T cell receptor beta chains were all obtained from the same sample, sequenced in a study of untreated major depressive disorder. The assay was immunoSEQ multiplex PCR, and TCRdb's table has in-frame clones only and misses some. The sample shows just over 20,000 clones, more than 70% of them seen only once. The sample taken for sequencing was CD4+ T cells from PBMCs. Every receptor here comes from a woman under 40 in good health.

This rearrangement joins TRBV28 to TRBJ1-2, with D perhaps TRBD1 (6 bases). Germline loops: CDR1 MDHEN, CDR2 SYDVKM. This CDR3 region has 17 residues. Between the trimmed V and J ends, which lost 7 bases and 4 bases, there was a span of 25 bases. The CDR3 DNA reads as TGTGCCAGCACCCCATCCTCGGGGGCGGGCAGCCCCTATGGCTACACCTTC. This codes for CASTPSSGAGSPYGYTF.

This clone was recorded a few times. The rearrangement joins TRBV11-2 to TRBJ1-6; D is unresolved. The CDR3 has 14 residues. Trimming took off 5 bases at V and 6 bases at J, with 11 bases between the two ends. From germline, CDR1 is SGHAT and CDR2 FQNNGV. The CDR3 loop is CASSPGGGNSPLHF. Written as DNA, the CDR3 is TGTGCCAGCAGCCCCGGAGGTGGTAATTCACCCCTCCACTTT.

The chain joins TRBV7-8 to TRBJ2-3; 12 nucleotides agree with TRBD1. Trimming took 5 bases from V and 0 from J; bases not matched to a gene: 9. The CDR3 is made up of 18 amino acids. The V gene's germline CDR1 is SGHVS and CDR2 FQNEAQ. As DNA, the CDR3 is TGTGCCAGCAGCACGGGACAGGGGGCGTCGGCAAGCACAGATACGCAGTATTTT. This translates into CASSTGQGASASTDTQYF. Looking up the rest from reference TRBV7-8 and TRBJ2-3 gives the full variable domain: GAGVSQSPRYKVAKRGQDVALRCDPISGHVSLFWYQQALGQGPEFLTYFQNEAQLDKSGLPSDRFFAERPEGSVSTLKIQRTQQEDSAVYLCASSTGQGASASTDTQYFGPGTRLTVL.

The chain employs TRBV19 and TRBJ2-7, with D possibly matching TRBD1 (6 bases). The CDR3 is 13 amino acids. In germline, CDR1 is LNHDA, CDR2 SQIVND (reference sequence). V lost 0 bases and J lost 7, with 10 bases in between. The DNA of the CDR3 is TGTGCCAGTAGTATAGAACTTACAGGGGAGCAGTACTTC. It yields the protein CASSIELTGEQYF.

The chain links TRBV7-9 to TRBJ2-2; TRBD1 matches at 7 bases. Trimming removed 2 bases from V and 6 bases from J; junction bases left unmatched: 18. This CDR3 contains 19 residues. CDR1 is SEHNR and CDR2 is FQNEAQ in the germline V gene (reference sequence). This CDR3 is CASSLKAAGQAQQPGELFF. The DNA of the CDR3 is TGTGCCAGCAGCTTAAAAGCGGCCGGACAGGCCCAACAACCCGGGGAGCTGTTTTTT.

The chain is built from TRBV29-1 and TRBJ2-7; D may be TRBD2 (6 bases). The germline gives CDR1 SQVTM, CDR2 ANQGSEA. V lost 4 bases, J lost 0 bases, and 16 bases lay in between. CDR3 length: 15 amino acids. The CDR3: CSVVKLRGISYEQYF. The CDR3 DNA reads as TGCAGCGTTGTAAAGTTACGGGGGATCTCCTACGAGCAGTACTTC.

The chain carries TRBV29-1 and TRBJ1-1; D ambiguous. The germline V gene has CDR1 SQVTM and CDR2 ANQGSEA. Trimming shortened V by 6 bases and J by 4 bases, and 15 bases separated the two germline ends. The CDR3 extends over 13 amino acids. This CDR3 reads CSVGLLVGTEAFF. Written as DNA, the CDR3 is TGCAGCGTGGGCCTCCTCGTGGGCACTGAAGCTTTCTTT.

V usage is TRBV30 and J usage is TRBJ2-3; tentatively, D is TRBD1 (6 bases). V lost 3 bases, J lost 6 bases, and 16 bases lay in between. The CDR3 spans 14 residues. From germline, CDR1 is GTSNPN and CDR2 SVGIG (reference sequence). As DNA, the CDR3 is TGTGCCTGGAGCAAGGGGGATCCGCAGGATACGCAGTATTTT. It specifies CAWSKGDPQDTQYF.

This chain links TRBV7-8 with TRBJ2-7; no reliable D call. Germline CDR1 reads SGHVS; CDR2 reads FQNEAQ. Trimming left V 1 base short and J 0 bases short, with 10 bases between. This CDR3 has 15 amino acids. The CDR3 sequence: CASSLVLESSYEQYF. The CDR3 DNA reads TGTGCCAGCAGCTTAGTCCTAGAGAGCTCCTACGAGCAGTACTTC.

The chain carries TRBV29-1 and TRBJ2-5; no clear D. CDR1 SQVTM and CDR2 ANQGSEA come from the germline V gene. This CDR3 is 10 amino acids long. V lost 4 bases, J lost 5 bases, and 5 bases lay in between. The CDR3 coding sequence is TGCAGCGTTGGCCTCGAGACCCAGTACTTC. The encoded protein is CSVGLETQYF. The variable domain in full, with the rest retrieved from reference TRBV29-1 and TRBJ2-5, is SAVISQKPSRDICQRGTSLTIQCQVDSQVTMMFWYRQQPGQSLTLIATANQGSEATYESGFVIDKFPISRPNLTFSTLTVSNMSPEDSSIYLCSVGLETQYFGPGTRLLVL.

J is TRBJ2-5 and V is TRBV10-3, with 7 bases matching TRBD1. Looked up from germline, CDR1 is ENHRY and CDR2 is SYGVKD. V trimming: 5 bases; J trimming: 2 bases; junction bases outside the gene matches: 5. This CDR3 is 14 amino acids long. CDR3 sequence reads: CAISWGQHQETQYF. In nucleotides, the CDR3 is TGTGCCATCAGTTGGGGACAGCATCAAGAGACCCAGTACTTC.

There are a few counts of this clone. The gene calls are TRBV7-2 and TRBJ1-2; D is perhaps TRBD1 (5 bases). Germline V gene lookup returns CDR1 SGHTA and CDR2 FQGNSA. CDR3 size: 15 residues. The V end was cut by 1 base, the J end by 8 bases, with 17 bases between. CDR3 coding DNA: TGTGCCAGCAGCTTAGTAAGTCGGCAGGGCCAGGGCTACACCTTC. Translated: CASSLVSRQGQGYTF.

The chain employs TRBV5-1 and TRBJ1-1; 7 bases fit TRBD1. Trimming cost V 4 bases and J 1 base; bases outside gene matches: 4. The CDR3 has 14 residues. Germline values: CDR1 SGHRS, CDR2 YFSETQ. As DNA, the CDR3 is TGCGCCAGCAGCATCGGACAGGAGAACACTGAAGCTTTCTTT. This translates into CASSIGQENTEAFF.

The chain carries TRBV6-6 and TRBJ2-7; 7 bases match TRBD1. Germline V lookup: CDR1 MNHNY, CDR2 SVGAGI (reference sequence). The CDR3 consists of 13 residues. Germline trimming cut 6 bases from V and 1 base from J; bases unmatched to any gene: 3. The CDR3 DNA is TGTGCCAGCAGACCGACAGGGTCCTACGAGCAGTACTTC. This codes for CASRPTGSYEQYF.

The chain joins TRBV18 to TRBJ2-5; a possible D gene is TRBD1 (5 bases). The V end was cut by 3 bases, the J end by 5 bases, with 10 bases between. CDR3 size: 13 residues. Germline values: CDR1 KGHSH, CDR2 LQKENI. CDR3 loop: CASSPAGSETQYF. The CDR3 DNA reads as TGTGCCAGCTCACCGGCAGGGTCGGAGACCCAGTACTTC.

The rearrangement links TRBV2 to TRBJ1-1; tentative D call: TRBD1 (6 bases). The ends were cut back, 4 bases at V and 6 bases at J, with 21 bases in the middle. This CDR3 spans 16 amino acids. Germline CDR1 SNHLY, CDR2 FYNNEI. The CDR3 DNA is TGTGCCAGCAGTGTAAACCGGGACAACCCCAGGCCTGAAGCTTTCTTT. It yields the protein CASSVNRDNPRPEAFF.

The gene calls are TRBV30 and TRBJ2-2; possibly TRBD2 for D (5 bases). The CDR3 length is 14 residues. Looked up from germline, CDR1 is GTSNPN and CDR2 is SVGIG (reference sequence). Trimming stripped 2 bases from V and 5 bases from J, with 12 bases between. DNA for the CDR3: TGTGCCTGGAGTTGGACCCGCGGGACCGGGGAGCTGTTTTTT. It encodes CAWSWTRGTGELFF.

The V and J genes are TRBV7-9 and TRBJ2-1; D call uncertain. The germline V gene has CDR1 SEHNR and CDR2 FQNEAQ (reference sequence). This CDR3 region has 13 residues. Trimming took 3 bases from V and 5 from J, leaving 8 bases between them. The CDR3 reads CASSFGPDNEQFF. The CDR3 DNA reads TGTGCCAGCAGCTTCGGACCGGACAATGAGCAGTTCTTC.